This entry features one T cell receptor (beta chain) sequence. Its specificity is not known. The CDR3 sequence is 15 residues long. Germline V gene sequence: CDR1 SGDLS, CDR2 YYNGEE. This sample was taken from a study of T cells expressing NK-cell markers. 5'RACE template switching with UMIs generated TCR beta cDNA. TCRdb re-called the 5' RACE reads and catalogs CDR3 proteins one per entry, DNA excluded. The repertoire table contains 500,000 to 700,000 distinct CDR3 sequences. Study-level results: Each of six donors carried dominant NKG2C+ clonotypes accounting for roughly 1.0-7.5% of CD8+ T cells.

The sample taken for sequencing was blood T cells: a sorted CD56 or NKG2C T cell subset, CD4+ or CD8+ T cells, or bulk PBMC T cells (not recorded which). V and J are TRBV9 and TRBJ2-7. This receptor was identified in a man aged 18 to 29 in good health. CDR3 protein: CASSPVGIFGYEQYF.